This TCR beta chain was retrieved from a study of T cell changes during pregnancy in multiple sclerosis (dated by TCRdb to about 2019). About the full investigation: The study looked at changes in the T cell repertoire across pregnancy in women with multiple sclerosis.

Worth noting for this clone: There is no known antigen for this receptor. The record has no base qualities; no much larger clone is one base away.

CDR1 and CDR2 (MDHEN, SYDVKM) derive from the germline V gene. From the cysteine up to the phenylalanine, the CDR3 has a length of 16 residues. Only CDR3 DNA is held: 48 bases, read in frame from base 1. V is clipped by 3 bases and J by 0 bases, and the sequence between their germline boundaries is 11 bases long. Library prep was done by the immunoSEQ multiplex PCR assay. Here the immuneACCESS table is served through TCRdb, limited to in-frame sequences with V and J called. Missing clones are a known gap in these copies; in checked studies unresolved V genes cover under half, and the rest lacks a known reason. In this sample the table shows approximately 100,000 clones, about nine tenths of which occur a single time. Clones ranked in the top ten supply 3.5% of the sample.

The chain employs TRBV28 and TRBJ1-4, with no reliable assignment of the D segment. Sequences were derived from peripheral blood, sampled after pregnancy. The receptor was derived from a female donor with multiple sclerosis, enrolled in a pregnancy study. The CDR3: CASSLLRGATNEKLFF. The sequenced DNA is TGTGCCAGCAGTTTGTTACGGGGTGCAACTAATGAAAAACTGTTTTTT.